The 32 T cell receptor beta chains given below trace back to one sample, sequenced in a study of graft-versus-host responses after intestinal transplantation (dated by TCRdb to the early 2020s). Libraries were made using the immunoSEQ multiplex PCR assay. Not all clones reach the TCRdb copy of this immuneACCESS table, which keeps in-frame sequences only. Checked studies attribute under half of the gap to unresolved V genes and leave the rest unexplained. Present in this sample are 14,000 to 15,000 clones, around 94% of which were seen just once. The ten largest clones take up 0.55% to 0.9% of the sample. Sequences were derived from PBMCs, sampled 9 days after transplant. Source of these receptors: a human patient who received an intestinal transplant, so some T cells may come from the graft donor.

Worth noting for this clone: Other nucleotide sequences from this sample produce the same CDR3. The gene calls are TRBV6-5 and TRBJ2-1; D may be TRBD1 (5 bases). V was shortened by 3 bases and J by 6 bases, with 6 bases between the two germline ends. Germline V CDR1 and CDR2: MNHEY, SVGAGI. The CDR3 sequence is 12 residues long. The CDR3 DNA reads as TGTGCCAGCAGTTATCAGGGCAATGAGCAGTTCTTC. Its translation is CASSYQGNEQFF.

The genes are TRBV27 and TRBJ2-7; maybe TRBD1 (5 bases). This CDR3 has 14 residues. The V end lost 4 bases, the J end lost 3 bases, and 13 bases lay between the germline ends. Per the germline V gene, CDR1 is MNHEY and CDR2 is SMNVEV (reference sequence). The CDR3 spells CASSWGRPDYEQYF. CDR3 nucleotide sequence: TGTGCCAGCAGTTGGGGCAGACCGGACTACGAGCAGTACTTC.

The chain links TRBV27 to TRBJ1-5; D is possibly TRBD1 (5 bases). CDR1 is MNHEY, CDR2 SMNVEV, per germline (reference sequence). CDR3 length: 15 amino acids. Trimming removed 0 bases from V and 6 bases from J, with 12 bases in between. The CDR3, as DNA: TGTGCCAGCAGTTTATCAGCAGGGAGCGTTCAGCCCCAGCATTTT. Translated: CASSLSAGSVQPQHF.

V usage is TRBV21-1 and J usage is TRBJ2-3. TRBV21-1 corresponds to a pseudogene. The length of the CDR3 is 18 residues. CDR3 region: CASSKASMTGNPWDTQYF. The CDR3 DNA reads TGTGCCAGCAGCAAAGCCTCCATGACCGGTAACCCTTGGGATACGCAGTATTTT.

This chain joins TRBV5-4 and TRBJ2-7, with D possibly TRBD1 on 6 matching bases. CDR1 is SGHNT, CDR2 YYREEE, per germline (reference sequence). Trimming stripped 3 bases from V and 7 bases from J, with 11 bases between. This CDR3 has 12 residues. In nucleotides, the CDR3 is TGTGCCAGCAGCTCTCAGGGGTGGGAGCAGTACTTC. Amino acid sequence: CASSSQGWEQYF.

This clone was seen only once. CDR3 bases: TGTGCCAGCAGTGAACCCGAAAACTATGGCTACACCTTC. It codes for CASSEPENYGYTF. V gene TRBV6-1 combines with J gene TRBJ1-2, with D unclear. The CDR3 spans 13 residues. V was cut by 2 bases and J by 2 bases, with 6 bases left in between. CDR1 and CDR2 (germline): MNHNS, SASEGT.

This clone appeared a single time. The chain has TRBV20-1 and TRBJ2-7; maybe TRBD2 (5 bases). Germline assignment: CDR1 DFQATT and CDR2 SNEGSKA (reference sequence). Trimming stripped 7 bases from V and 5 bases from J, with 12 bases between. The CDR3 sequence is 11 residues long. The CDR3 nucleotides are TGCAGTGGGAAACTAGTCAACGAGCAGTACTTC. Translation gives CSGKLVNEQYF.

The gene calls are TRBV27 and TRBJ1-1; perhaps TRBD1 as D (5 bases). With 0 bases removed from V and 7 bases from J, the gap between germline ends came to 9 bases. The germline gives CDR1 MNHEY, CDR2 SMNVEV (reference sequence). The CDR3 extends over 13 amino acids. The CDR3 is CASSLSPQVEAFF. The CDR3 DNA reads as TGTGCCAGCAGTTTATCCCCACAGGTTGAAGCTTTCTTT.

CDR3 sequence: CASSPYRTTITEAFF. The CDR3 DNA is TGTGCCAGCTCACCATATAGGACCACGATCACTGAAGCTTTCTTT. V is TRBV18 and J is TRBJ1-1; D uncertain. The CDR3 consists of 15 residues. The V end was cut by 2 bases, the J end by 4 bases, with 14 bases between. The germline V gene encodes CDR1 KGHSH and CDR2 LQKENI.

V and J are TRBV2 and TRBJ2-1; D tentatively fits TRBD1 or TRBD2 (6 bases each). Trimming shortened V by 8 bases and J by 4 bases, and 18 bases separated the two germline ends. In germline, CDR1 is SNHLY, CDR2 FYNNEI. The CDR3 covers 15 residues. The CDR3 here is CASVGVRGGYNEQFF. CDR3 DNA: TGTGCCAGCGTCGGCGTCAGGGGAGGTTACAATGAGCAGTTCTTC.

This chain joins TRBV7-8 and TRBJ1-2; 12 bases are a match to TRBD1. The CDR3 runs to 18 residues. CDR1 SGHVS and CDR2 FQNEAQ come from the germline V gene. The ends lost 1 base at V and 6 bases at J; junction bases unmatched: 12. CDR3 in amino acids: CASSLVEIPGQGADGYTF. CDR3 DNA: TGTGCCAGCAGCTTAGTGGAGATCCCGGGACAGGGGGCAGATGGCTACACCTTC.

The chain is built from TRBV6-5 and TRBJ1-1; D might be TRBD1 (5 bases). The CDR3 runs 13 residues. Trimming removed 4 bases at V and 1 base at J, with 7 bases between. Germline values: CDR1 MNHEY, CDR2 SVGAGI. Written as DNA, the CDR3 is TGTGCCAGCAGTTGGACAAGGAACACTGAAGCTTTCTTT. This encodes CASSWTRNTEAFF.

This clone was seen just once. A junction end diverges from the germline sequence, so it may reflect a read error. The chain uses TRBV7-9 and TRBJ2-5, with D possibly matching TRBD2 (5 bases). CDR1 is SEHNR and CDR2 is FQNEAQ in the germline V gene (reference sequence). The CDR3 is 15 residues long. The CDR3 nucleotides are TGTGCCAGCAGCGTAGCCGGAGCGGCACAAGAGACCCAGTACTTC. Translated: CASSVAGAAQETQYF. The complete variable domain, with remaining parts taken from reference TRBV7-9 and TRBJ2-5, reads DTGVSQNPRHKITKRGQNVTFRCDPISEHNRLYWYRQTLGQGPEFLTYFQNEAQLEKSRLLSDRFSAERPKGSFSTLEIQRTEQGDSAMYLCASSVAGAAQETQYFGPGTRLLVL.

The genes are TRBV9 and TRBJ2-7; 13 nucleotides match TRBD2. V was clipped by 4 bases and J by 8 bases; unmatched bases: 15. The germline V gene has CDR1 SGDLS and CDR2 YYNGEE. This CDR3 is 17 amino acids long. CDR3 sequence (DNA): TGTGCCAGCAGCCCCTATGCCGGGACTAGCGGGATTTATCAGCAGTACTTC. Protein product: CASSPYAGTSGIYQQYF. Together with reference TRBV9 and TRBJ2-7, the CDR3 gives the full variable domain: DSGVTQTPKHLITATGQRVTLRCSPRSGDLSVYWYQQSLDQGLQFLIQYYNGEERAKGNILERFSAQQFPDLHSELNLSSLELGDSALYFCASSPYAGTSGIYQQYFGPGTRLTVT.

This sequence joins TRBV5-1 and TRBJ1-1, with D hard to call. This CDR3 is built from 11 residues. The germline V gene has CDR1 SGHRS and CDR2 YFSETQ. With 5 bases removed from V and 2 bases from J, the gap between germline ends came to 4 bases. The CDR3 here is CASRVNTEAFF. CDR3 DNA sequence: TGCGCCAGCAGGGTTAACACTGAAGCTTTCTTT.

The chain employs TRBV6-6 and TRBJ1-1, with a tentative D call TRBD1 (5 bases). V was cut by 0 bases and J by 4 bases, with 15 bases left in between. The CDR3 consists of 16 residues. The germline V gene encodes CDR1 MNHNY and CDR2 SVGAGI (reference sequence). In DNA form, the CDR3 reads TGTGCCAGCAGTTACTCGACTTTCATAGGGGCCACTGAAGCTTTCTTT. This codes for CASSYSTFIGATEAFF.

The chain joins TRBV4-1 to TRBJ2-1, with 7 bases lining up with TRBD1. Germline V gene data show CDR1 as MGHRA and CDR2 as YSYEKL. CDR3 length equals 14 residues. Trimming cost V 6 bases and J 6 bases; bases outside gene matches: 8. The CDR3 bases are TGCGCCAGCAGGCCATTGACAGGGCTCAATGAGCAGTTCTTC. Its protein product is CASRPLTGLNEQFF.

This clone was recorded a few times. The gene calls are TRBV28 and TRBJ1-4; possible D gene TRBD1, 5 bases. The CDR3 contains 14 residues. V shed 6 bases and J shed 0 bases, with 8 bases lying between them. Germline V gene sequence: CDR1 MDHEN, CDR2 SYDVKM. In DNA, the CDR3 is TGTGCCAGCAGACAGGCGGCAACTAATGAAAAACTGTTTTTT. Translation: CASRQAATNEKLFF.

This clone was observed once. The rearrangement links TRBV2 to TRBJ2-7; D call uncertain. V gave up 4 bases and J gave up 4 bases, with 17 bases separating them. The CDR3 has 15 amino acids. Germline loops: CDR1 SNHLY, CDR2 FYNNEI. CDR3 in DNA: TGTGCCAGCAGTGGGTCACGGATCCTAGGGTACGAGCAGTACTTC. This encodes CASSGSRILGYEQYF.

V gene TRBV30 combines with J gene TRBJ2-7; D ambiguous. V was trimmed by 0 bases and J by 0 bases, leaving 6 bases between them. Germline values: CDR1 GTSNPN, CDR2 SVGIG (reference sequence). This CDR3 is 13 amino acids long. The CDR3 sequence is CAWSVPGSYEQYF. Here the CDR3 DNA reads TGTGCCTGGAGTGTCCCCGGCTCCTACGAGCAGTACTTC.

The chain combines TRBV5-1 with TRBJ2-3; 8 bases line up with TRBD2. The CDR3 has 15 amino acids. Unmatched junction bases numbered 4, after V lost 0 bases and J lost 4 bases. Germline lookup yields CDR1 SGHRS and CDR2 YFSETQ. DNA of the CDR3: TGCGCCAGCAGCTTGGAGGTTAGCGGGGCAGATACGCAGTATTTT. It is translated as CASSLEVSGADTQYF.

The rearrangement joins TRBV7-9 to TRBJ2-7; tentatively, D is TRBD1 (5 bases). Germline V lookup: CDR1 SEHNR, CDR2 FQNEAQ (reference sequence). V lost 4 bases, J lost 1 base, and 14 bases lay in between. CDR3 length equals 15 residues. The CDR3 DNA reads TGTGCCAGCAGCTGGGGCACTGAAGGTTCCTACGAGCAGTACTTC. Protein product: CASSWGTEGSYEQYF.

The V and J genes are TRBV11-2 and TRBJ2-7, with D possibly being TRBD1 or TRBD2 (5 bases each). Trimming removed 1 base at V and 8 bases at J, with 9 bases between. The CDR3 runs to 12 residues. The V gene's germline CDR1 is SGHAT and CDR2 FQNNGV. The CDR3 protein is CASSLGGAKQYF. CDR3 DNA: TGTGCCAGCAGCTTAGGAGGGGCCAAGCAGTACTTC.

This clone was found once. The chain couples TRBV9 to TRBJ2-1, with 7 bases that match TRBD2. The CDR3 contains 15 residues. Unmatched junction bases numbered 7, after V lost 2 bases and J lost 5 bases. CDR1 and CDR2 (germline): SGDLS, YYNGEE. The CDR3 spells CASSVTGGPHNEQFF. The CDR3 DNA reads TGTGCCAGCAGCGTCACGGGAGGACCCCACAATGAGCAGTTCTTC.

The CDR3 here is CATTRAANEQFF. The CDR3, as DNA: TGTGCCACCACCAGGGCTGCTAATGAGCAGTTCTTC. The rearrangement joins TRBV11-2 to TRBJ2-1; D is possibly TRBD1 (5 bases). The CDR3 runs to 12 residues. The V gene's germline CDR1 is SGHAT and CDR2 FQNNGV. Trimming pared 10 bases from V and 7 bases from J, leaving 14 bases between.

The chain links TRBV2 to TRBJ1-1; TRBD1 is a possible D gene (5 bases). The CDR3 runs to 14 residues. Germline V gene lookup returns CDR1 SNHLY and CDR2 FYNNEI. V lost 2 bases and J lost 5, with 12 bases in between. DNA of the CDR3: TGTGCCAGCAGTGAAACGGGGGGTGGGACTGAAGCTTTCTTT. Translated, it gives CASSETGGGTEAFF. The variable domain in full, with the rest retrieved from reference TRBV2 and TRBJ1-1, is EPEVTQTPSHQVTQMGQEVILRCVPISNHLYFYWYRQILGQKVEFLVSFYNNEISEKSEIFDDQFSVERPDGSNFTLKIRSTKLEDSAMYFCASSETGGGTEAFFGQGTRLTVV.

Here the CDR3 reads CASIGGAYNEQFF. DNA of the CDR3: TGTGCCAGTATCGGCGGAGCCTACAATGAGCAGTTCTTC. The chain recombines TRBV19 with TRBJ2-1; D is unresolved. Per germline, CDR1 LNHDA and CDR2 SQIVND (reference sequence). V gave up 7 bases and J gave up 2 bases, with 9 bases separating them. The CDR3 loop spans 13 amino acids. The complete variable domain, with remaining parts taken from reference TRBV19 and TRBJ2-1, reads DGGITQSPKYLFRKEGQNVTLSCEQNLNHDAMYWYRQDPGQGLRLIYYSQIVNDFQKGDIAEGYSVSREKKESFPLTVTSAQKNPTAFYLCASIGGAYNEQFFGPGTRLTVL.

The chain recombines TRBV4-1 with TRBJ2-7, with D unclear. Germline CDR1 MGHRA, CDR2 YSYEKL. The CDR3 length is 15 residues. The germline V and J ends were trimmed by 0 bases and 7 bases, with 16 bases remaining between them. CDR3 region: CASSQDTLSHLEQYF. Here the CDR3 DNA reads TGCGCCAGCAGCCAAGATACTTTATCCCACTTAGAGCAGTACTTC.

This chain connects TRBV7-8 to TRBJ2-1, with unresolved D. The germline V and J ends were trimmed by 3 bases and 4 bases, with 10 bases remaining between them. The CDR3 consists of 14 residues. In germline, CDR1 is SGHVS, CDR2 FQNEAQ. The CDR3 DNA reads TGTGCCAGCAGCTTCGGCTCTTATTACAATGAGCAGTTCTTC. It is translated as CASSFGSYYNEQFF. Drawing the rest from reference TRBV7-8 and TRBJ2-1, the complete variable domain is GAGVSQSPRYKVAKRGQDVALRCDPISGHVSLFWYQQALGQGPEFLTYFQNEAQLDKSGLPSDRFFAERPEGSVSTLKIQRTQQEDSAVYLCASSFGSYYNEQFFGPGTRLTVL.

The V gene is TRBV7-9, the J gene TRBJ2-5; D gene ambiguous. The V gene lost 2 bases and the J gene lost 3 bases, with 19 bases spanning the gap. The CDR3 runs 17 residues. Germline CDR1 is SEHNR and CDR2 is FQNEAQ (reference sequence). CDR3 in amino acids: CASSLPLRLVLEETQYF. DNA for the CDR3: TGTGCCAGCAGCTTACCCCTCCGCCTAGTGTTGGAAGAGACCCAGTACTTC.

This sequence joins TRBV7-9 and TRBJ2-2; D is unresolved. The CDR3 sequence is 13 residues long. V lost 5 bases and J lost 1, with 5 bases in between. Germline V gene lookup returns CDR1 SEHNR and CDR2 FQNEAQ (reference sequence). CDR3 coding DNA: TGTGCCAGCAGCAGGGTGAACACCGGGGAGCTGTTTTTT. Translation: CASSRVNTGELFF.

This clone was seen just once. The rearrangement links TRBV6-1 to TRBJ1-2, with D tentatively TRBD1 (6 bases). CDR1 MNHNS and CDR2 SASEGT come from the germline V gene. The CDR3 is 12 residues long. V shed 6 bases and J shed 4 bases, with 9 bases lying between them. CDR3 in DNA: TGTGCCAGCAGGGACAGCCTCTATGGCTACACCTTC. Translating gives CASRDSLYGYTF.